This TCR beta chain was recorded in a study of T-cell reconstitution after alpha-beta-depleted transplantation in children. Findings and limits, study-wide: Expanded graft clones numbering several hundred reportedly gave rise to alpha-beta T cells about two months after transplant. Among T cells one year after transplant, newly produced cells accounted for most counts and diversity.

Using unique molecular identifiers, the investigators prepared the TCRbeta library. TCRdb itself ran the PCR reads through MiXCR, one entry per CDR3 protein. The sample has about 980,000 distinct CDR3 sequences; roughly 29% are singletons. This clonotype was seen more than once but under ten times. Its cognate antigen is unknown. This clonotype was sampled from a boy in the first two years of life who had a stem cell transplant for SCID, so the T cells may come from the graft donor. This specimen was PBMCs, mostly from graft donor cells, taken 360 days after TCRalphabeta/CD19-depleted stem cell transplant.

The CDR3 DNA sequence: TGCAGTGCGCCGAGAATGGGACGAGATCAAGAGACCCAGTACTTC. Protein sequence: CSAPRMGRDQETQYF. The chain combines TRBV20-1 with TRBJ2-5; D could derive from TRBD1 or TRBD2 (5 bases each). This CDR3 has 15 residues. Germline V gives CDR1 DFQATT, CDR2 SNEGSKA (reference sequence). Trimming took 6 bases from V and 2 from J, leaving 19 bases between them.